The clone carrying this T cell receptor (beta chain) was counted many times. Its target is not known. This sample was included in a study of T cells in Graves' hyperthyroidism and ophthalmopathy. Regarding the study as a whole: Blood also showed most of the thyroid clonotypes that were expanded above 0.001.

RNA transcripts provided the source from which TCR beta CDR3 regions were amplified. The TCR CDR3 first-round RT-PCR relied on the HTBI primer set. Each CDR3 protein is one row after TCRdb ran MiXCR on the multiplex PCR reads. In the table there are hundreds of thousands of distinct CDR3 sequences, around a fifth of which are singletons. The sample comprised blood. The sequence was obtained from a woman in her 70s with Graves' ophthalmopathy.

The CDR3 coding sequence is TGCGCCAGCAGCTTTGGCGGGGCCTCCTACAATGAGCAGTTCTTC. Translated: CASSFGGASYNEQFF. The V gene is TRBV5-1, the J gene TRBJ2-1, with TRBD2 as a possible D gene (6 bases). V lost 2 bases, J lost 0 bases, and 9 bases lay in between. CDR1 SGHRS and CDR2 YFSETQ come from the germline V gene. The CDR3 extends over 15 amino acids.